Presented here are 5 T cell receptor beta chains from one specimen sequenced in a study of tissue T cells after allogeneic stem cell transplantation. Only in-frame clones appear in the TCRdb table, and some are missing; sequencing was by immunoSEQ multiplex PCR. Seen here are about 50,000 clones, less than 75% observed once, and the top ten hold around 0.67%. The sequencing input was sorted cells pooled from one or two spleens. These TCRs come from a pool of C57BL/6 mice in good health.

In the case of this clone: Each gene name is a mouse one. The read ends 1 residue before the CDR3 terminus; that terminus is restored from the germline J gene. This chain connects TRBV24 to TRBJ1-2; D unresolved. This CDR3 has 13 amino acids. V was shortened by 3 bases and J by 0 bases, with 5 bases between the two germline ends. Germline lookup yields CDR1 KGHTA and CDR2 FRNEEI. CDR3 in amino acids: CASSLTANSDYTF. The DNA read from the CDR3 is TGTGCCAGCAGTCTAACAGCAAACTCCGACTACACC.

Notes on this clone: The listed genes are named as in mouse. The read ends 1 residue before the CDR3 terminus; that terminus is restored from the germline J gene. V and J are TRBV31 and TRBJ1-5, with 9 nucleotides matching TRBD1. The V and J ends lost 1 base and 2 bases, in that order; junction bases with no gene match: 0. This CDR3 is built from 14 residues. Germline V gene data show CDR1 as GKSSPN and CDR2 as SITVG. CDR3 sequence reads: CAWSHRGHNQAPLF. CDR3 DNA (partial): TGTGCCTGGAGTCACAGGGGGCACAACCAGGCTCCGCTT.

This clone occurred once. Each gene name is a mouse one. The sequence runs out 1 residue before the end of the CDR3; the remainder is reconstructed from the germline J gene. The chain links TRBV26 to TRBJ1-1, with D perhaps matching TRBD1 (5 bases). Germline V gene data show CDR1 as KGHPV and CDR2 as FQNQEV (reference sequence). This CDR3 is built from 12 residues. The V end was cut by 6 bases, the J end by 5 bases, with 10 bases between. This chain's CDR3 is CASSIRETEVFF. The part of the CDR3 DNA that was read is TGTGCCAGCAGCATCAGGGAGACAGAAGTCTTC.

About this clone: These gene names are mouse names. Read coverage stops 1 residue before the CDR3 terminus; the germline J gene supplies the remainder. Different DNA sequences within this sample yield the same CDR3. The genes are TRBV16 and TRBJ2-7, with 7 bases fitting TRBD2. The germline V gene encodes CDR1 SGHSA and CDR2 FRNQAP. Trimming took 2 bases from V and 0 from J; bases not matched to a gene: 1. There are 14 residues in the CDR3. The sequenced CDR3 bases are TGTGCAAGCAGCTTACTGGGGGTCTCCTATGAACAGTAC. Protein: CASSLLGVSYEQY. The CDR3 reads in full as CASSLLGVSYEQYF. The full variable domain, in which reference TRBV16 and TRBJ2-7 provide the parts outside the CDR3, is NAGVIQTPRHKVTGKGQEATLWCEPISGHSAVFWYRQTIVQGLEFLTYFRNQAPIDDSGMPKERFSAQMPNQSHSTLKIQSTQPQDSAVYLCASSLLGVSYEQYFGPGTRLTVL.

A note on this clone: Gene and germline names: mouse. CDR3 protein: CGARAPGGTEVFF. The CDR3 DNA, read in part, is TGTGGTGCTAGGGCCCCAGGAGGCACAGAAGTCTTC. The rearrangement links TRBV20 to TRBJ1-1, with D uncertain. The read ends 1 residue before the CDR3 terminus; that terminus is restored from the germline J gene. Trimming pared 1 base from V and 4 bases from J, leaving 10 bases between. CDR3 length: 13 residues. Germline CDR1 GFQATS, CDR2 STVNSAI.